A single sample is the source of the 19 T cell receptor beta chains below, sequenced in a study of cytomegalovirus exposure and HLA in healthy donors. The PCR employed 60 Vbeta primers together with 13 Jbeta primers. Profiling relied on immunoSEQ multiplex PCR, and the TCRdb table lists in-frame clones only, not all of them. This table has fewer than 180,000 clones, roughly three quarters appearing once. Sequencing used PBMCs. Every receptor here comes from a human donor in good health.

The chain links TRBV30 to TRBJ2-7; TRBD2 is a possible D gene (6 bases). The V and J ends lost 0 bases and 6 bases respectively, with 9 bases between them. This CDR3 has 12 residues. Germline V lookup: CDR1 GTSNPN, CDR2 SVGIG (reference sequence). The CDR3 region is CAWSVGGAEQYF. For the CDR3, the DNA is TGTGCCTGGAGTGTGGGGGGTGCCGAGCAGTACTTC.

This clone was seen once. The J gene is TRBJ2-3, the V gene TRBV29-1; 12 nucleotides agree with TRBD2. The J segment lost 8 bases and the V segment lost 5 bases, leaving 14 bases of the junction unmatched. CDR3 length: 16 amino acids. Germline V gene sequence: CDR1 SQVTM, CDR2 ANQGSEA. The CDR3 DNA follows: TGCAGCGTTAGGGGGACTAGCGGGCTCCCCCAGGGTACGCAGTATTTT. As protein: CSVRGTSGLPQGTQYF.

The CDR3 DNA reads TGCGCCAGCAGCTGGACGGGGGGAGGTTCTTCCGAGCAGTACTTC. This sequence encodes CASSWTGGGSSEQYF. The chain recombines TRBV5-1 with TRBJ2-7; 7 positions agree with TRBD2. The CDR3 is 15 amino acids. J was trimmed by 6 bases and V by 3 bases; bases with no gene match: 12. Germline V lookup: CDR1 SGHRS, CDR2 YFSETQ.

The chain combines TRBV2 with TRBJ2-6; D is undetermined. The germline V gene encodes CDR1 SNHLY and CDR2 FYNNEI. The V end was cut by 6 bases, the J end by 0 bases, with 9 bases between. The CDR3 length is 15 residues. CDR3 residues: CASREWASGANVLTF. Here the CDR3 DNA reads TGTGCCAGCAGAGAGTGGGCCTCTGGGGCCAACGTCCTGACTTTC.

V usage is TRBV7-9 and J usage is TRBJ2-2; the D gene is possibly TRBD1 (5 bases). The V gene lost 0 bases and the J gene lost 0 bases, with 14 bases spanning the gap. This CDR3 has 18 residues. Germline lookup yields CDR1 SEHNR and CDR2 FQNEAQ (reference sequence). The CDR3 loop reads CASSLAMGRNPNTGELFF. In DNA, the CDR3 is TGTGCCAGCAGCTTAGCGATGGGGCGGAACCCGAACACCGGGGAGCTGTTTTTT.

V and J are TRBV6-5 and TRBJ2-7; D is unresolved. Germline CDR1 is MNHEY and CDR2 is SVGAGI. Trimming removed 6 bases from V and 6 bases from J, with 9 bases in between. The CDR3 is made up of 11 amino acids. The CDR3 DNA is TGTGCCAGCAGCCGGTCTGGCGAGCAGTACTTC. It yields the protein CASSRSGEQYF.

This clone was detected once. The chain joins TRBV7-2 to TRBJ1-2; D is ambiguous. The length of the CDR3 is 16 residues. Germline assignment: CDR1 SGHTA and CDR2 FQGNSA. V was pared by 5 bases and J by 0 bases, with 16 bases between. The CDR3 is CASSISGSSANYGYTF. CDR3 in DNA: TGTGCCAGCAGCATCTCGGGGTCCTCCGCTAACTATGGCTACACCTTC.

The rearrangement joins TRBV27 to TRBJ2-1, with 10 positions matching TRBD1. The V segment lost 2 bases and the J segment 2 bases; nucleotides outside the gene matches: 0. This CDR3 comprises 15 residues. The germline CDR1 and CDR2 sequences are MNHEY and SMNVEV (reference sequence). CDR3 region: CASSLDRGPYNEQFF. The CDR3 DNA is TGTGCCAGCAGTTTAGACAGGGGGCCCTACAATGAGCAGTTCTTC.

This chain uses TRBV5-1 with TRBJ1-1; 9 bases align to TRBD1. The CDR3 totals 13 residues. Germline values: CDR1 SGHRS, CDR2 YFSETQ. V lost 4 bases to trimming and J lost 11 bases; unmatched junction nucleotides: 9. This CDR3 is CASSVQGAGWAFF. CDR3 nucleotide sequence: TGCGCCAGCAGCGTACAGGGGGCGGGTTGGGCTTTCTTT.

The chain combines TRBV6-1 with TRBJ1-3; TRBD1 aligns across 9 bases. The CDR3 runs 16 residues. Losses at the gene ends were 4 bases for V and 5 bases for J; bases not matched to a gene: 9. Germline CDR1 MNHNS, CDR2 SASEGT. The CDR3 DNA sequence: TGTGCCAGCAGTGGCCGACAGGGGGGTAACCGAAACACCATATATTTT. It yields the protein CASSGRQGGNRNTIYF.

This chain connects TRBV29-1 to TRBJ2-6, with TRBD2 matching over 8 bases. The CDR3 sequence is 15 residues long. CDR1 and CDR2 from the germline V gene are SQVTM and ANQGSEA. The V segment lost 6 bases and the J segment 1 base; nucleotides outside the gene matches: 5. CDR3 sequence: CSVRGGRSGANVLTF. In nucleotides, the CDR3 is TGCAGCGTCCGGGGGGGACGTTCTGGGGCCAACGTCCTGACTTTC.

In this sample, this clone turned up a few times. The V and J genes are TRBV10-2 and TRBJ2-7; unclear D gene. The CDR3 runs 11 residues. The germline CDR1 and CDR2 sequences are WSHSY and SAAADI. V lost 8 bases and J 0 bases, leaving 5 bases between the germline ends. The CDR3 reads CASSSSYEQYF. As DNA, the CDR3 is TGCGCCAGCTCCAGCTCCTACGAGCAGTACTTC.

This clone was detected only a few times. V and J are TRBV11-2 and TRBJ1-2; D may be TRBD1 (5 bases). This CDR3 has 13 residues. Trimming left V 4 bases short and J 10 bases short, with 16 bases between. CDR1 and CDR2 from the germline V gene are SGHAT and FQNNGV. Here the CDR3 reads CASSSQFQGTYTF. CDR3 DNA sequence: TGTGCCAGCAGCTCGCAATTCCAGGGAACCTACACCTTC.

This clone has just a few counts. The CDR3 sequence is CASSQGDRGFRAEAFF. The CDR3 coding sequence is TGTGCCAGCAGCCAGGGAGACAGGGGTTTCCGGGCTGAAGCTTTCTTT. The chain has TRBV7-6 and TRBJ1-1, with 8 bases identical to TRBD1. With V trimmed by 5 bases and J by 6 bases, 14 bases remained unmatched. The V gene's germline CDR1 is SGHVS and CDR2 FNYEAQ. The CDR3 runs to 16 residues.

The chain links TRBV27 to TRBJ2-5; no clear D gene. Germline V gene sequence: CDR1 MNHEY, CDR2 SMNVEV (reference sequence). Trimming removed 8 bases from V and 2 bases from J, with 18 bases in between. The CDR3 is made up of 15 amino acids. The CDR3 loop reads CASAFLFNSQETQYF. The CDR3 DNA is TGTGCCAGCGCCTTCCTCTTCAACTCGCAAGAGACCCAGTACTTC.

The chain has TRBV25-1 and TRBJ1-1; no definite D call. The CDR3 length is 15 residues. Germline-derived CDR1 and CDR2 are MGHDK and SYGVNS. The V end was cut by 5 bases, the J end by 7 bases, with 20 bases between. As DNA, the CDR3 is TGTGCCAGCAGTTTTCAACGAGGGTCCGTGAATGAAGCTTTCTTT. Translated: CASSFQRGSVNEAFF.

V and J are TRBV19 and TRBJ2-5; D possibly corresponds to TRBD2 (5 bases). There are 14 residues in the CDR3. The V and J ends lost 1 base and 2 bases respectively, with 8 bases between them. The germline V gene has CDR1 LNHDA and CDR2 SQIVND (reference sequence). The CDR3 coding sequence is TGTGCCAGTAGTATAGCCGGGGTACAAGAGACCCAGTACTTC. Its translation: CASSIAGVQETQYF.

The V gene is TRBV6-5, the J gene TRBJ2-7; a possible D gene is TRBD1 (5 bases). V lost 0 bases, J lost 2 bases, and 11 bases lay in between. The germline CDR1 and CDR2 sequences are MNHEY and SVGAGI. The CDR3 is 15 residues long. In nucleotides, the CDR3 is TGTGCCAGCAGTTACTCAGCAAGCAGGGCCTACGAGCAGTACTTC. It is translated as CASSYSASRAYEQYF.

The chain couples TRBV7-9 to TRBJ1-2, with 10 bases that match TRBD1. The CDR3 has 16 amino acids. The trim removed 5 bases at V and 7 bases at J, leaving 13 bases unmatched. Germline V gene data show CDR1 as SEHNR and CDR2 as FQNEAQ (reference sequence). DNA for the CDR3: TGTGCCAGCAGCACGGGACAGGGGTTACTGCGGGGTGGCTACACCTTC. Amino acid sequence: CASSTGQGLLRGGYTF.